A single sample gave rise to the 29 T cell receptor beta chains below, sequenced in a study of T cell repertoires in cytomegalovirus infection. Their target antigens are unknown. Using its own MiXCR run on the reads, TCRdb lists one record per CDR3 protein. The sample lists some 500,000 distinct CDR3 sequences, over 35% occurring once. The source material was cultured PBMCs, sampled from culture after CMV antigen stimulation. These receptors came from a human donor in good health (CMV status not recorded). Some clones in this sample may be carry-over from other donors' samples.

The V and J genes are TRBV10-3 and TRBJ2-2; 9 nucleotides agree with TRBD1. V lost 10 bases and J lost 4; bases outside the gene matches: 7. The CDR3 is made up of 14 amino acids. Germline CDR1 and CDR2: ENHRY and SYGVKD. The CDR3 sequence: CATSVGQGTGELFF. Here the CDR3 DNA reads TGTGCCACCTCTGTGGGACAGGGCACCGGGGAGCTGTTTTTT.

The chain is built from TRBV7-6 and TRBJ2-1; TRBD2 matches 16 bases. CDR3 size: 18 residues. The trim removed 5 bases at V and 4 bases at J, leaving 8 bases unmatched. Germline assignment: CDR1 SGHVS and CDR2 FNYEAQ. The CDR3 DNA reads as TGTGCCAGCAGCCGGGGACTAGCGGGAGGGCCGCGGTACAATGAGCAGTTCTTC. Amino acids: CASSRGLAGGPRYNEQFF.

J is TRBJ2-1 and V is TRBV7-6; TRBD2 matches at 10 bases. The CDR3 consists of 16 residues. CDR1 and CDR2 from the germline V gene are SGHVS and FNYEAQ. J was trimmed by 2 bases and V by 10 bases; bases with no gene match: 11. CDR3 residues: CATTKSGRAPYNEQFF. CDR3 nucleotide sequence: TGTGCCACCACCAAAAGCGGGAGGGCCCCCTACAATGAGCAGTTCTTC.

This clonotype was seen only a few times. The CDR3: CASSPNRGPSYEQYF. CDR3 DNA sequence: TGTGCCAGCAGCCCAAACAGGGGCCCATCCTACGAGCAGTACTTC. This chain links TRBV11-2 with TRBJ2-7; TRBD1 aligns across 7 bases. The CDR3 covers 15 residues. The germline V gene has CDR1 SGHAT and CDR2 FQNNGV. V trimming: 5 bases; J trimming: 1 base; junction bases outside the gene matches: 8.

The chain has TRBV20-1 and TRBJ2-7; the match to TRBD2 covers 7 bases. V gave up 0 bases and J gave up 6 bases; unmatched junction bases: 5. The germline gives CDR1 DFQATT, CDR2 SNEGSKA (reference sequence). The CDR3 loop spans 13 amino acids. Here the CDR3 DNA reads TGCAGTGCTAGAGATGGGGAGGGCTTCGAGCAGTACTTC. Translated: CSARDGEGFEQYF.

Worth noting for this clonotype: Mismatch with germline at one junction end may stem from a read error. V is TRBV20-1 and J is TRBJ1-2; D call uncertain. The CDR3 sequence is 12 residues long. In germline, CDR1 is DFQATT, CDR2 SNEGSKA (reference sequence). The CDR3 loop reads CSARSGSYGHTF. In DNA, the CDR3 is TGCAGTGCGAGGTCGGGAAGCTATGGCCACACCTTC.

The chain joins TRBV12-3 or TRBV12-4 to TRBJ2-3, with 8 bases that match TRBD2. The junction had 8 bases not matched to a gene; V was cut back by 5 bases and J by 4 bases. This CDR3 is 15 amino acids long. CDR3 in amino acids: CASSRREGISDTQYF. The CDR3 nucleotides read TGTGCCAGCAGTCGACGGGAGGGCATCTCAGATACGCAGTATTTT.

The sample holds a few counts of this clonotype. This chain links TRBV7-9 with TRBJ2-7; no reliable D call. Trimming took off 4 bases at V and 3 bases at J, with 13 bases between the two ends. This CDR3 contains 14 residues. The germline V gene has CDR1 SEHNR and CDR2 FQNEAQ (reference sequence). The CDR3 DNA is TGTGCCAGCAGCTCGTCCCAGCCGCACTACGAGCAGTACTTC. Amino acids: CASSSSQPHYEQYF.

In regard to this clonotype: One end of the junction fails to match germline, which may point to a read error. The chain is built from TRBV6-5 and TRBJ2-7, with D perhaps matching TRBD1 (5 bases). Germline-derived CDR1 and CDR2 are MNHEY and SVGAGI. The CDR3 runs to 13 residues. The CDR3 DNA sequence: TGTGCCACCAGTTACCAGGGTCCCTACGAGCAGTACTTC. It is translated as CATSYQGPYEQYF.

The chain joins TRBV5-1 to TRBJ2-7; D is ambiguous. The CDR3 has 14 amino acids. V was pared by 4 bases and J by 1 base, with 12 bases between. Germline CDR1 SGHRS, CDR2 YFSETQ. The CDR3 reads CASSLTAPSYEQYF. Here the CDR3 DNA reads TGCGCCAGCAGCCTGACTGCCCCTTCCTACGAGCAGTACTTC.

The sample holds a few counts of this clonotype. J is TRBJ2-1 and V is TRBV7-9; D might be TRBD2 (5 bases). The CDR3 spans 15 residues. V was trimmed by 2 bases and J by 6 bases, leaving 14 bases between them. Germline lookup yields CDR1 SEHNR and CDR2 FQNEAQ (reference sequence). The CDR3 loop is CASSLLRERTNEQFF. The CDR3, as DNA: TGTGCCAGCAGCTTATTGAGGGAGAGGACCAATGAGCAGTTCTTC.

This chain links TRBV20-1 with TRBJ2-1; 10 positions agree with TRBD2. The CDR3 runs 14 residues. Trimming took 7 bases from V and 0 from J; bases not matched to a gene: 3. Germline lookup yields CDR1 DFQATT and CDR2 SNEGSKA (reference sequence). The CDR3 spells CSGTSGSSYNEQFF. DNA for the CDR3: TGCAGTGGGACTAGCGGAAGCTCCTACAATGAGCAGTTCTTC.

The chain recombines TRBV7-8 with TRBJ1-1; 11 bases fit TRBD1. Germline V gene data show CDR1 as SGHVS and CDR2 as FQNEAQ. This CDR3 has 16 amino acids. The junction had 10 bases not matched to a gene; V was cut back by 5 bases and J by 5 bases. In DNA form, the CDR3 reads TGTGCCAGCAGCCACTACCGGGACAGGGGGAGGACTGAAGCTTTCTTT. Protein sequence: CASSHYRDRGRTEAFF.

This clonotype was found a few times. The CDR3 sequence: CASSSGLAGDGDTQYF. The CDR3 region has the DNA TGTGCCAGCAGCTCGGGACTAGCGGGAGACGGGGATACGCAGTATTTT. This rearrangement joins TRBV7-2 to TRBJ2-3; 14 nucleotides align to TRBD2. The V gene end was trimmed by 4 bases and the J gene end by 6 bases; junction bases not matched to a gene: 6. The CDR3 runs 16 residues. The germline V gene encodes CDR1 SGHTA and CDR2 FQGNSA.

The chain joins TRBV7-9 to TRBJ1-5; D unresolved. Per the germline V gene, CDR1 is SEHNR and CDR2 is FQNEAQ (reference sequence). V lost 1 base to trimming and J lost 0 bases, with 10 bases between them. This CDR3 contains 16 residues. CDR3 DNA: TGTGCCAGCAGCTTAGGTGGCCGTTATAGCAATCAGCCCCAGCATTTT. Translated, it gives CASSLGGRYSNQPQHF.

The chain recombines TRBV19 with TRBJ1-5, with a possible D match to TRBD1 (6 bases). Per germline, CDR1 LNHDA and CDR2 SQIVND (reference sequence). V was pared by 5 bases and J by 7 bases, with 15 bases between. The CDR3 extends over 14 amino acids. DNA for the CDR3: TGTGCCAGTAGTTCATCAGAGGGGGTGCAGCCCCAGCATTTT. Protein sequence: CASSSSEGVQPQHF. The full variable domain, completed using reference TRBV19 and TRBJ1-5, is DGGITQSPKYLFRKEGQNVTLSCEQNLNHDAMYWYRQDPGQGLRLIYYSQIVNDFQKGDIAEGYSVSREKKESFPLTVTSAQKNPTAFYLCASSSSEGVQPQHFGDGTRLSIL.

The V gene is TRBV3-1, the J gene TRBJ1-1; D is unclear. CDR1 LGHDT and CDR2 YNNKEL come from the germline V gene (reference sequence). The CDR3 runs 14 residues. The V gene lost 8 bases and the J gene lost 5 bases, with 18 bases spanning the gap. The CDR3 reads CASASSGTGTEAFF. In DNA form, the CDR3 reads TGTGCCAGCGCATCCTCGGGCACGGGAACTGAAGCTTTCTTT.

The chain employs TRBV6-2 or TRBV6-3 and TRBJ1-3; no clear D. The CDR3 is 17 amino acids. Looked up from germline, CDR1 is MNHEY and CDR2 is SVGEGT. The ends were cut back, 2 bases at V and 0 bases at J, with 14 bases in the middle. The CDR3: CASSYPPDGTSGNTIYF. In DNA, the CDR3 is TGTGCCAGCAGTTACCCCCCGGACGGAACCTCTGGAAACACCATATATTTT.

This clonotype was seen a handful of times. This sequence joins TRBV11-2 and TRBJ2-7; 7 bases fit TRBD1. The CDR3 spans 14 residues. Germline assignment: CDR1 SGHAT and CDR2 FQNNGV. The V and J ends lost 3 bases and 2 bases, in that order; junction bases with no gene match: 4. The CDR3 spells CASSFEQGPYEQYF. The CDR3, as DNA: TGTGCCAGCAGCTTTGAACAGGGGCCCTACGAGCAGTACTTC.

This clonotype showed up many times. The chain is built from TRBV7-2 and TRBJ2-2; D might be TRBD1 or TRBD2, each matching 5 bases. From germline, CDR1 is SGHTA and CDR2 FQGNSA. V was pared by 5 bases and J by 4 bases, with 11 bases between. The CDR3 runs 14 residues. Here the CDR3 reads CASSDRGATGELFF. CDR3 coding DNA: TGTGCCAGCAGCGACCGGGGCGCCACCGGGGAGCTGTTTTTT. The full variable domain, rest sourced from reference TRBV7-2 and TRBJ2-2, is GAGVSQSPSNKVTEKGKDVELRCDPISGHTALYWYRQSLGQGLEFLIYFQGNSAPDKSGLPSDRFSAERTGGSVSTLTIQRTQQEDSAVYLCASSDRGATGELFFGEGSRLTVL.

This clonotype has just a few counts. The chain joins TRBV7-9 to TRBJ1-4, with D hard to call. Trimming stripped 5 bases from V and 8 bases from J, with 21 bases between. CDR1 and CDR2 from the germline V gene are SEHNR and FQNEAQ (reference sequence). This CDR3 region has 16 residues. CDR3 coding DNA: TGTGCCAGCAGCCGAAATAGTCCTTCTCTGGGCGAAAAACTGTTTTTT. It is translated as CASSRNSPSLGEKLFF.

The rearrangement joins TRBV2 to TRBJ2-1, with D unresolved. From germline, CDR1 is SNHLY and CDR2 FYNNEI. This CDR3 spans 10 amino acids. The germline V and J ends were trimmed by 7 bases and 8 bases, with 6 bases remaining between them. The CDR3 nucleotides are TGTGCCAGCAATCTATATGAGCAGTTCTTC. Encoded protein: CASNLYEQFF.

There are a few counts of this clonotype. The CDR3 region is CASSFAAPGWAGYEQYF. CDR3 nucleotides: TGTGCCAGCAGCTTCGCCGCGCCCGGGTGGGCGGGCTACGAGCAGTACTTC. The V call is TRBV7-2, the J call TRBJ2-7; weak D call: TRBD2 (5 bases). Deletions cut 3 bases from V and 3 bases from J, with 21 bases between. Germline CDR1 is SGHTA and CDR2 is FQGNSA. The CDR3 runs 17 residues.

The V and J genes are TRBV4-1 and TRBJ2-7, with D uncertain. V dropped 2 bases and J dropped 2 bases, with 10 bases sitting between them. The V gene's germline CDR1 is MGHRA and CDR2 YSYEKL. CDR3 size: 14 residues. The CDR3 region is CASSQTPLTYEQYF. The CDR3 bases are TGCGCCAGCAGCCAAACCCCACTGACCTACGAGCAGTACTTC.

The chain links TRBV15 to TRBJ2-7, with TRBD2 matching 12 bases. The CDR3 has 16 residues. The germline CDR1 and CDR2 sequences are LNHNV and YYDKDF (reference sequence). V was clipped by 1 base and J by 1 base; unmatched bases: 2. In nucleotides, the CDR3 is TGTGCCACCAGCAGAGCACTAGCGGGGGGTTCCTACGAGCAGTACTTC. It translates to CATSRALAGGSYEQYF.

In its sample, this clonotype was seen a few times. This chain connects TRBV5-6 to TRBJ2-7; 9 bases match TRBD1. V gave up 4 bases and J gave up 5 bases; unmatched junction bases: 10. Germline loops: CDR1 SGHDT, CDR2 YYEEEE. The CDR3 sequence is 15 residues long. This CDR3 is CASSPKGQGRHEQYF. The CDR3 region has the DNA TGTGCCAGCAGCCCTAAAGGACAGGGGAGGCACGAGCAGTACTTC.

CDR3 sequence reads: CAIRDPPTNEKLFF. CDR3 in DNA: TGTGCCATCAGGGACCCACCAACTAATGAAAAACTGTTTTTT. The chain links TRBV10-3 to TRBJ1-4; D call uncertain. V was cut by 6 bases and J by 0 bases, with 8 bases left in between. Germline V CDR1 and CDR2: ENHRY, SYGVKD. The CDR3 consists of 14 residues.

The rearrangement uses TRBV7-8 and TRBJ1-4, with D maybe TRBD1 (6 bases). Germline values: CDR1 SGHVS, CDR2 FQNEAQ. V lost 5 bases, J lost 2 bases, and 12 bases lay in between. CDR3 length equals 15 residues. This CDR3 reads CASSTSRGTNEKLFF. CDR3 DNA: TGTGCCAGCAGCACCAGTAGGGGGACTAATGAAAAACTGTTTTTT.

This clonotype was recorded a few times. The chain is built from TRBV20-1 and TRBJ2-1; 8 bases fit TRBD2. Trimming cost V 3 bases and J 6 bases; bases outside gene matches: 1. The CDR3 contains 12 residues. Germline-derived CDR1 and CDR2 are DFQATT and SNEGSKA (reference sequence). The CDR3, as DNA: TGCAGTGCTAGCGGGGGGGCCAATGAGCAGTTCTTC. It is translated as CSASGGANEQFF.